Listed below are T cell receptor beta chains from one sample, sequenced in a study of blood T cell repertoires in COVID-19. Libraries were prepared by immunoSEQ multiplex PCR; TCRdb keeps only in-frame clonotypes and omits some of them. The sample has about 160,000 clones; 85% are singletons. The sample was peripheral blood. These TCRs come from a human donor with acute or convalescent COVID-19. The donor label of this sample is uncertain. Both conserved end residues are part of each CDR3. The D gene is left open where the match is weak. Size is stated for part of the rows, as once, few or many counts, or as a class when the clone is expanded.

.,TRBJ2-1,TRBV24-1,TRBD1,TGTGCCACCAGTGCCTTGGGGACAGGGGGGTCCTACAATGAGCAGTTCTTC,CATSALGTGGSYNEQFF
.,TRBJ1-1,TRBV6-5,.,TGTGCCAGCAGATACCCCGGGGGTGTTGAAGCTTTCTTT,CASRYPGGVEAFF
.,TRBJ1-4,TRBV19,.,TGTGCCAGTAGCAGGAACAGAAATAATGAAAAACTGTTTTTT,CASSRNRNNEKLFF
once,TRBJ1-2,TRBV28,TRBD1,TGTGCCAGCAGTTCCCCAAAAGAACAGGGGGCTTCATATGGCTACACCTTC,CASSSPKEQGASYGYTF
.,TRBJ2-2,TRBV12-5,.,TGTGCTAGTGGTTTGGTACTGGAGACTGCGGGGGCGACGAACACCGGGGAGCTGTTTTTT,CASGLVLETAGATNTGELFF
.,TRBJ1-5,TRBV27,TRBD1,TGTGCCAGCAGTCTGCGTCGAGGGACAGGGGGCGTCAATCAGCCCCAGCATTTT,CASSLRRGTGGVNQPQHF
.,TRBJ1-1,TRBV19,TRBD1,TGTGCCAGTAGTATGGGACAGTTGAACACTGAAGCTTTCTTT,CASSMGQLNTEAFF
.,TRBJ2-4,TRBV6-1,.,TGTGCCAGCAGTGAAGCATTGACGGGGGCCAAAAACATTCAGTACTTC,CASSEALTGAKNIQYF
.,TRBJ2-1,TRBV20-1,.,TGCAGTGTGGTCGGGAACAATGAGCAGTTCTTC,CSVVGNNEQFF
.,TRBJ2-5,TRBV4-2,.,TGTGCCAGCAGCCAAGTATGGGGCGGAGAGACCCAGTACTTC,CASSQVWGGETQYF
.,TRBJ2-7,TRBV7-2,.,TGTGCCAGCAGCCTTCAGGGGACCGGCTACGAGCAGTACTTC,CASSLQGTGYEQYF
.,TRBJ1-5,TRBV30,.,TGTGCCTGGAGTTCGGGGGGGGTCCGGGGAGGTCAGCCCCAGCATTTT,CAWSSGGVRGGQPQHF